This is a list of T cell receptor beta chains from one sample in a study of early T cells in non-severe SARS-CoV-2 infection. TCRdb itself ran the 5' RACE reads through MiXCR, one entry per CDR3 protein. The table lists tens of thousands of distinct CDR3 sequences, nearly 5% of them singletons. The material sequenced was whole blood. These receptors were obtained from an adult who was a healthcare worker with PCR-confirmed SARS-CoV-2 infection or an uninfected control (not recorded which). CDR3s leave out the opening cysteine and the closing phenylalanine or tryptophan. Each record gives: CDR3 protein, V gene.

ASSLVGGSTEAF,TRBV11-2
ASSHPGQGEETQY,TRBV3-1
ASSLQRTGELF,TRBV7-3
ASSGTGGPSSYNSPLH,TRBV9
ATGQRYTDTQY,TRBV24-1
SVQNWGGASDTQY,TRBV29-1
ASSGQGATDTQY,TRBV6-1
ASGRQQETQY,TRBV28
ASSLEGRGYGYT,TRBV5-4
ASSRGVNTGELF,TRBV19
ASSKGSYEQY,TRBV2
ASCQGMYSNQPQH,TRBV6-6
ASRYGTTSKETQY,TRBV2
SAPGDRWGHNEQF,TRBV20-1
SAPHSYEQY,TRBV20-1
ASTGGEQY,TRBV2
AWSPTHANYGYT,TRBV30
ARRQGGGYGYT,TRBV2
ASRDTNTGELF,TRBV6-4
ASSLSSHSNQPQH,TRBV5-1
ASSFRPGRPQF,TRBV9
ASNDRAGGYEQY,TRBV6-2/TRBV6-3
ASSLVTAGDDYEQY,TRBV7-9
SARTGDHGYT,TRBV20-1
ASSLGAGLVGEKLF,TRBV5-4
ASSETSGGTDTQY,TRBV6-4
ASSIGRGWDEQF,TRBV9
ASSLRTSGSRNEQF,TRBV7-8
ASSQESKSSYNEQF,TRBV4-1
ASSLKQGNTGELF,TRBV7-9
SVEVPRAKNIQY,TRBV29-1
SARVSGRGAQPQH,TRBV20-1
ASSPIGSSTDTQY,TRBV3-1
ASSLDYGYT,TRBV18
SGGTGDYEQY,TRBV29-1
ASTKGLAGTDTQY,TRBV12-3/TRBV12-4
SAPVPPGGGATDTQY,TRBV20-1
ATSDSRAGGVQETQY,TRBV24-1
ASSSTSGSGTDTQY,TRBV5-4
ASSLDSPARSSGNTIY,TRBV5-5
ASRDYTTYNEQF,TRBV6-1
SVERGMNTEAF,TRBV29-1
ASSLWDSPYNEQF,TRBV27
ASRASGGVYEQY,TRBV5-6
ASSPGQTTDTQY,TRBV5-1
SASYNRGQVRETQY,TRBV20-1
ASSIDRGQTQY,TRBV19
ASSLAGLKYGYT,TRBV5-1
ASSEWARADSPLH,TRBV10-2